Here is one T cell receptor (beta chain) with its context. The data stem from a study of blood T cell repertoires in COVID-19. Study as a whole: Specimens from acute and convalescent COVID-19 originated in the United States, Italy and Spain. In each case, the material was cDNA or gDNA derived from T cells, B-cell-depleted T cells, or PBMCs.

Germline assignment: CDR1 SGHTA and CDR2 FQGTGA. Trimming took 5 bases from V and 10 from J, leaving 12 bases between them. The CDR3 has 12 residues. In the authors' methods: By means of reference gene primer amplification, nucleated cell counts were estimated. Sequencing used immunoSEQ multiplex PCR; TCRdb keeps in-frame clones, though not all of them. Clone size and V and J calls were adopted from that table, with D and trimming inferred from the DNA. This table has about 52,000 clones, approximately 83% appearing once. This sequence joins TRBV7-3 and TRBJ2-1; TRBD1 is a possible D gene (6 bases). The TCR originated in a man in his 70s with active COVID-19. Sequenced material: peripheral blood. The CDR3 nucleotides are TGTGCCAGCAGCCTCGTGGACAGCGAGCAGTTCTTC. It is translated as CASSLVDSEQFF.